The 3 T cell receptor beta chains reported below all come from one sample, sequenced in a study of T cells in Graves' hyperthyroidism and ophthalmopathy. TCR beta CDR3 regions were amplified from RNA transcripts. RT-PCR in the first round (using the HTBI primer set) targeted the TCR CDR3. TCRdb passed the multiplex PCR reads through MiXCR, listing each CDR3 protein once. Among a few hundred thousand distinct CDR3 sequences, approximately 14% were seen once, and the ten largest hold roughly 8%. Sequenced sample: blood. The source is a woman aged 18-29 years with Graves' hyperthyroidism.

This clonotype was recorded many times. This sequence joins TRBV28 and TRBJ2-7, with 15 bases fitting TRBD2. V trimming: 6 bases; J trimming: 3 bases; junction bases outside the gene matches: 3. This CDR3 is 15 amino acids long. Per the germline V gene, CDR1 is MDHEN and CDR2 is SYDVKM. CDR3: CASSPGLAGGYEQYF. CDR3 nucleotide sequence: TGTGCCAGCAGCCCGGGACTAGCGGGGGGCTACGAGCAGTACTTC.

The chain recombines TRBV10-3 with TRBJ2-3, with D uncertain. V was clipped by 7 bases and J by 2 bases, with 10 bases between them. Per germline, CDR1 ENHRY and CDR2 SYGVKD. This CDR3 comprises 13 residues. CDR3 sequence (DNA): TGTGCCATCATTAATGCGATCACAGATACGCAGTATTTT. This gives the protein CAIINAITDTQYF.

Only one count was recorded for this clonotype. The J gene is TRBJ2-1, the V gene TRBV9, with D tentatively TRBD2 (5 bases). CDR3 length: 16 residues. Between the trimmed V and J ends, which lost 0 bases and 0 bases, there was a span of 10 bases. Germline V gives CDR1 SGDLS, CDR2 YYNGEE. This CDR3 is CASSVDSGVSYNEQFF. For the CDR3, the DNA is TGTGCCAGCAGCGTAGATTCCGGGGTCTCCTACAATGAGCAGTTCTTC.